Sequencing of this T cell receptor (beta chain) was carried out in a study of technical replicates of blood from several donors (dated by TCRdb to about 2017). Comment on this clone: The specificity of this receptor is unknown. Base qualities are not recorded, but no much larger clone differs from it by a single base.

V is shortened by 5 bases, J by 2 bases, and the region joining them spans 13 bases. The CDR1 and CDR2 encoded by the germline V gene (reference sequence) are SGHKS and YYEKEE. The CDR3 numbers 14 residues from cysteine through phenylalanine. Only the CDR3 region is kept as DNA, spanning 42 bases read in frame from base 1. Preparation of the library involved the immunoSEQ multiplex PCR assay. In TCRdb, the immuneACCESS table is reduced to in-frame sequences with V and J assigned. These tables do not hold every clone; where another copy was compared, an unresolved V gene accounts for under half, and the others remain unexplained. The sample records 90,000 to 100,000 clones, roughly 95% of which are singletons. Around 0.4% of the sample rests with the top ten.

This TCR came from a human donor in good health. The sequence joins TRBV5-5 to TRBJ2-5; possibly the D gene is TRBD1, per 5 matching bases. The specimen was T cells isolated from PBMCs. The CDR3 loop reads CASRSTQGQETQYF. The nucleotides read TGTGCCAGCAGGTCCACCCAGGGTCAAGAGACCCAGTACTTC.